This T cell receptor (beta chain) was identified in a study of blood T cell repertoires in COVID-19. About the research overall: The United States, Italy and Spain provided the acute and convalescent COVID-19 samples. From T cells, B-cell-depleted T cells, or PBMCs came the material, which was cDNA or gDNA.

Original processing notes: Quantification of nucleated cells was approximated via reference gene primer amplification. Profiling relied on immunoSEQ multiplex PCR, and the TCRdb table lists in-frame clones only, not all of them. Clone size and V and J calls were adopted from that table, with D and trimming inferred from the DNA. The sample lists about 120,000 clones, 75% to 85% seen once, with roughly an eighth in the top ten. With 8 bases removed from V and 0 bases from J, the gap between germline ends came to 13 bases. Germline V CDR1 and CDR2: SQVTM, ANQGSEA. The CDR3 spans 13 residues. The chain carries TRBV29-1 and TRBJ1-1, with a tentative D call TRBD1 (5 bases). Sequencing was done on a sample of peripheral blood. The receptor was isolated from a human donor in a cohort sampled during active COVID-19. This chain's CDR3 is CSISRQLNTEAFF. DNA for the CDR3: TGCAGCATTTCCAGACAGTTGAACACTGAAGCTTTCTTT.